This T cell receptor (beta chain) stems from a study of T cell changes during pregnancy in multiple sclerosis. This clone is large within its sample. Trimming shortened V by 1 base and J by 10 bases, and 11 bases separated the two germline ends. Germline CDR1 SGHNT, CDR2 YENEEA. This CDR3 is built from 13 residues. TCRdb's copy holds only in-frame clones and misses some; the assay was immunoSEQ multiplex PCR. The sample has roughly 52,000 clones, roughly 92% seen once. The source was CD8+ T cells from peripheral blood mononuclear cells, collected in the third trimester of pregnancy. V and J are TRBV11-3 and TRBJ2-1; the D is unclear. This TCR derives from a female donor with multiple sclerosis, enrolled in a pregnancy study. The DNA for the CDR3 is TGTGCCAGCAGCTTAGGGTCCAGTGGCGAGCAGTTCTTC. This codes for CASSLGSSGEQFF. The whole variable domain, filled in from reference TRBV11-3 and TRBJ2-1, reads EAGVVQSPRYKIIEKKQPVAFWCNPISGHNTLYWYLQNLGQGPELLIRYENEEAVDDSQLPKDRFSAERLKGVDSTLKIQPAELGDSAVYLCASSLGSSGEQFFGPGTRLTVL.